The rows below give T cell receptor beta chains drawn from one sample of a study of PD-1 blockade in classical Hodgkin lymphoma. Measured with immunoSEQ multiplex PCR; TCRdb has only the in-frame clones, and not every one. The sample lists around 99,000 clones, around 81% seen once, with about 16% in the top ten. The sample was peripheral blood mononuclear cells (PBMCs), taken before the second cycle of nivolumab. The receptors come from a human donor with classical Hodgkin lymphoma. CDR3s include the opening cysteine and the closing phenylalanine or tryptophan. The D gene is left open where the match is weak. The size field is filled for only some rows; it gives once, few, many or a size class.

>TRBV6-5|TRBJ2-3|15|TRBD1|once
CASSKQGARMDTQYF
TGTGCCAGCAGCAAACAGGGGGCCCGAATGGATACGCAGTATTTT
>TRBV19|TRBJ2-1|13|NA|NA
CASSISAGNEQFF
TGTGCCAGTAGTATATCTGCCGGGAATGAGCAGTTCTTC
>TRBV30|TRBJ2-4|12|NA|NA
CAWSRGGDIQYF
TGTGCCTGGAGCAGGGGGGGAGACATTCAGTACTTC
>TRBV6-5|TRBJ2-1|11|NA|NA
CASRTGYEQFF
TGTGCCAGCAGGACAGGTTATGAGCAGTTCTTC
>TRBV5-5|TRBJ2-5|13|TRBD2|NA
CASSWGGEETQYF
TGTGCCAGCAGCTGGGGGGGTGAGGAGACCCAGTACTTC
>TRBV29-1|TRBJ2-5|17|NA|once
CSVVLATAVVGQETQYF
TGCAGCGTTGTCTTGGCTACGGCTGTTGTGGGCCAAGAGACCCAGTACTTC
>TRBV7-2|TRBJ2-5|15|NA|NA
CASSLARGREETQYF
TGTGCCAGCAGCTTAGCGCGGGGCAGGGAAGAGACCCAGTACTTC
>TRBV9|TRBJ2-3|16|NA|NA
CASSVGLASGADTQYF
TGTGCCAGCAGCGTAGGGTTAGCCTCCGGGGCAGATACGCAGTATTTT
>TRBV2|TRBJ1-2|11|NA|NA
CASSPDRGYTF
TGTGCCAGCAGTCCTGACAGAGGCTACACCTTC
>TRBV4-2|TRBJ2-7|14|NA|NA
CASSQDTRTYEQYF
TGTGCCAGCAGCCAAGATACTAGGACCTACGAGCAGTACTTC
>TRBV2|TRBJ2-3|14|TRBD1|NA
CASSLQGAADTQYF
TGTGCCAGCAGTCTACAGGGGGCGGCAGATACGCAGTATTTT
>TRBV5-4|TRBJ2-7|12|NA|NA
CASSLSGAEQYF
TGTGCCAGCAGCTTATCGGGAGCCGAGCAGTACTTC
>TRBV19|TRBJ1-4|14|TRBD1|NA
CASSTPRGREKLFF
TGTGCCAGTAGTACCCCTAGGGGGCGCGAAAAACTGTTTTTT
>TRBV6-4|TRBJ1-4|14|NA|NA
CASSSGGTNEKLFF
TGTGCCAGCAGCTCAGGCGGAACTAATGAAAAACTGTTTTTT
>TRBV18|TRBJ2-7|12|NA|NA
CASSPGQSEQYF
TGTGCCAGCTCACCTGGACAGTCCGAGCAGTACTTC
>TRBV7-2|TRBJ2-1|16|TRBD2|NA
CASSLSAGGTYNEQFF
TGTGCCAGCAGCTTATCAGCGGGAGGTACCTACAATGAGCAGTTCTTC
>TRBV30|TRBJ2-7|13|NA|NA
CAWSRGLAYEQYF
TGTGCCTGGAGTAGGGGGTTGGCCTACGAGCAGTACTTC
>TRBV18|TRBJ2-3|16|TRBD2|NA
CASSPQQREKADTQYF
TGTGCCAGCTCACCACAGCAGCGGGAGAAAGCAGATACGCAGTATTTT
>TRBV27|TRBJ2-2|16|NA|NA
CASSLLGGQRTGELFF
TGTGCCAGCAGTTTACTCGGGGGCCAGAGAACCGGGGAGCTGTTTTTT
>TRBV4-1|TRBJ1-1|15|TRBD1|few
CASSPGDRESTEAFF
TGCGCCAGCAGCCCCGGGGACAGGGAGTCCACTGAAGCTTTCTTT
>TRBV9|TRBJ1-2|13|NA|NA
CASVDYRTYGYTF
TGTGCCAGCGTGGACTACCGAACCTATGGCTACACCTTC
>TRBV5-5|TRBJ2-7|16|TRBD1|NA
CASSLYFRAGGYEQYF
TGTGCCAGCAGCTTGTATTTTAGGGCAGGGGGTTACGAGCAGTACTTC
>TRBV6-5|TRBJ1-3|14|NA|few
CASSPRRSGNTIYF
TGTGCCAGCAGTCCCCGTCGCTCTGGAAACACCATATATTTT
>TRBV5-1|TRBJ2-3|13|TRBD1|NA
CASSADRGDTQYF
TGCGCCAGCAGCGCCGACAGGGGCGATACGCAGTATTTT
>TRBV9|TRBJ1-3|14|NA|NA
CASSEKGSGNTIYF
TGTGCCAGCAGCGAAAAGGGCTCTGGAAACACCATATATTTT
>TRBV29-1|TRBJ1-3|16|NA|NA
CSVEEGRLSSGNTIYF
TGCAGCGTTGAAGAGGGGAGGCTCTCCTCTGGAAACACCATATATTTT
>TRBV7-3|TRBJ2-1|14|NA|NA
CASSPRGANNEQFF
TGTGCCAGCAGCCCCCGAGGGGCGAACAATGAGCAGTTCTTC
>TRBV18|TRBJ1-1|16|NA|few
CASSPPDSTVNTEAFF
TGTGCCAGCTCACCACCCGACTCGACTGTTAACACTGAAGCTTTCTTT
>TRBV2|TRBJ1-1|14|NA|medium-sized
CASSLAGFGTEAFF
TGTGCCAGCAGCTTAGCGGGGTTCGGCACTGAAGCTTTCTTT
>TRBV10-1|TRBJ1-5|15|NA|few
CASTLTAASNQPQHF
TGCGCCAGCACGTTGACAGCGGCAAGCAATCAGCCCCAGCATTTT
>TRBV19|TRBJ2-3|16|NA|NA
CASSVSGTASTDTQYF
TGTGCCAGTAGTGTTTCCGGGACCGCTAGCACAGATACGCAGTATTTT
>TRBV30|TRBJ2-3|12|TRBD1|NA
CAWSTGGDTQYF
TGTGCCTGGAGTACAGGGGGGGATACGCAGTATTTT
>TRBV9|TRBJ2-2|16|TRBD2|NA
CASSSGLAGVAGELFF
TGTGCCAGCAGCAGCGGACTAGCGGGAGTCGCCGGGGAGCTGTTTTTT
>TRBV5-4|TRBJ2-1|16|TRBD2|once
CASSPSAGGPNNEQFF
TGTGCCAGCAGCCCCTCAGCGGGAGGGCCCAACAATGAGCAGTTCTTC
>TRBV6-1|TRBJ2-1|12|NA|NA
CASTSGFHEQFF
TGTGCCAGCACTTCTGGGTTTCATGAGCAGTTCTTC
>TRBV6-5|TRBJ1-3|13|NA|few
CASSRGNGNTIYF
TGTGCCAGCAGTAGGGGGAACGGAAACACCATATATTTT
>TRBV7-8|TRBJ2-1|15|TRBD2|NA
CASSSPGLAYNEQFF
TGTGCCAGCAGCTCCCCGGGACTAGCCTACAATGAGCAGTTCTTC
>TRBV29-1|TRBJ1-4|13|NA|NA
CSVAGVVAEKLFF
TGCAGCGTTGCGGGGGTAGTTGCTGAAAAACTGTTTTTT
>TRBV4-2|TRBJ2-2|15|NA|NA
CASSLGQEGTGELFF
TGTGCCAGCAGCCTCGGACAGGAGGGAACCGGGGAGCTGTTTTTT